One and the same sample provided the 6 T cell receptor beta chains below, sequenced in a study of post-analysis software for immune sequencing data. Study results and caveats: A few TRBV segments were significantly more frequent in patients than in controls. TRBV5-6, TRBV5-1 and TRBV20-1 were among these segments.

Antigens of these TCRs are unknown. Prepared TCR beta cDNA libraries contained unique molecular identifiers. TCRdb reanalysed the PCR reads using MiXCR and keeps one entry per CDR3 protein. This table has 750,000 to 950,000 distinct CDR3 sequences, 53% appearing once. The material sequenced was blood. These receptors all stem from a girl aged 5-17 years with multiple sclerosis.

CDR3 sequence: CASRNPGLADFQETQYF. The CDR3 bases are TGTGCCAGCAGAAACCCGGGACTAGCGGATTTCCAAGAGACCCAGTACTTC. The chain has TRBV2 and TRBJ2-5, with 11 positions matching TRBD2. The CDR3 has 17 amino acids. V was clipped by 6 bases and J by 1 base; unmatched bases: 10. The V gene's germline CDR1 is SNHLY and CDR2 FYNNEI.

The gene calls are TRBV5-1 and TRBJ2-1; D tentatively fits TRBD1 or TRBD2 (6 bases each). This CDR3 has 16 residues. The ends were cut back, 0 bases at V and 7 bases at J, with 17 bases in the middle. Germline lookup yields CDR1 SGHRS and CDR2 YFSETQ. The CDR3: CASSLAGRGGHNEQFF. The CDR3 DNA reads as TGCGCCAGCAGCTTGGCCGGACGTGGGGGGCATAATGAGCAGTTCTTC.

This chain links TRBV13 with TRBJ1-2, with D tentatively TRBD1 (6 bases). The ends were cut back, 7 bases at V and 8 bases at J, with 20 bases in the middle. Germline V gene data show CDR1 as PRHDT and CDR2 as FYEKMQ (reference sequence). This CDR3 contains 14 residues. The CDR3 sequence is CASTFGTNREGYTF. As DNA, the CDR3 is TGTGCCAGCACCTTTGGGACAAATCGGGAAGGCTACACCTTC.

CDR3 coding DNA: TGCTCTATTGGACAGGGAGGTTCTAAAGGCTACACCTTC. Amino acids: CSIGQGGSKGYTF. The chain carries TRBV29-1 and TRBJ1-2, with 8 bases lining up with TRBD1. The CDR3 runs 13 residues. Germline CDR1 and CDR2: SQVTM and ANQGSEA.

The rearrangement joins TRBV7-3 to TRBJ2-1; TRBD2 matches at 12 bases. The CDR3 contains 19 residues. Looked up from germline, CDR1 is SGHTA and CDR2 is FQGTGA. Trimming removed 3 bases from V and 7 bases from J; junction bases left unmatched: 16. DNA of the CDR3: TGTGCCAGCAGCTTTCGGGCTAGCGGGAGGGCCACCACCTGGAATGAGCAGTTCTTC. Its protein is CASSFRASGRATTWNEQFF.

CDR3: CAISESGARSPDTQYF. The CDR3 DNA follows: TGTGCCATCAGTGAGTCTGGAGCTCGGTCCCCAGATACGCAGTATTTT. The chain employs TRBV10-3 and TRBJ2-3, with D unresolved. Looked up from germline, CDR1 is ENHRY and CDR2 is SYGVKD. This CDR3 comprises 16 residues. With 0 bases removed from V and 4 bases from J, the gap between germline ends came to 14 bases.